This note documents a single T cell receptor (beta chain) sequence. The CDR3 length is 12 residues. Germline V gene lookup returns CDR1 LGHDT and CDR2 YNNKEL (reference sequence). Deletions cut 6 bases from V and 7 bases from J, with 13 bases between. The data derive from a study of blood T cell repertoires in COVID-19. About the research overall: Samples of COVID-19 (acute and convalescent) were obtained from the United States, Italy and Spain.

Sequencing was performed with immunoSEQ multiplex PCR; in TCRdb, only in-frame clones are kept and a portion is missing. This sample has 100,000 to 150,000 clones, with 84% found just once. The TCR originated in a woman in her 30s who had recovered from COVID-19. Sequenced material: peripheral blood. The V and J genes are TRBV3-1 (or the pseudogene TRBV3-2) and TRBJ2-7; D unresolved. The CDR3 bases are TGTGCCAGCAGTCTCCGGCCCGGGGAGCAGTACTTC. This translates into CASSLRPGEQYF.